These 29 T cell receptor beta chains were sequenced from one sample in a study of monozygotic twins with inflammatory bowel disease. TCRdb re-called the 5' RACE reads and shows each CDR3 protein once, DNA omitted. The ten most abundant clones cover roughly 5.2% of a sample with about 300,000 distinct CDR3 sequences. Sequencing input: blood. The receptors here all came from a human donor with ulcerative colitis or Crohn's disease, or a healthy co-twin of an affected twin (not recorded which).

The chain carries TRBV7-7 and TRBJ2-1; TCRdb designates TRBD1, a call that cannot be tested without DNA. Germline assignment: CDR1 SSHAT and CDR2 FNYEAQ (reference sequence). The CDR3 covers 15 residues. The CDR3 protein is CASSLVSGKWNEQFF.

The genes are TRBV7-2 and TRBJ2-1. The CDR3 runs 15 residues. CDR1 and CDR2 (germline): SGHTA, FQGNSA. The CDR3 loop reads CASSLGGTPYNEQFF.

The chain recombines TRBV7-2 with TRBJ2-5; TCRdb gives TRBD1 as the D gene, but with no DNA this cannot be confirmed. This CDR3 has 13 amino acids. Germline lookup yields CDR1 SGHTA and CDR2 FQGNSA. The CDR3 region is CASTNRVEETQYF.

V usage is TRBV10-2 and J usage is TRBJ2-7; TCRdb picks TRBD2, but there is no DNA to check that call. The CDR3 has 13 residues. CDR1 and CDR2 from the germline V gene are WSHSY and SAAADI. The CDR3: CASTFGPAYEQYF.

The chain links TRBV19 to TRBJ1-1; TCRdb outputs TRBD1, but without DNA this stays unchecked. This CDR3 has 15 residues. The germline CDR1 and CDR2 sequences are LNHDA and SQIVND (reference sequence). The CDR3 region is CASTGGGTVNTEAFF.

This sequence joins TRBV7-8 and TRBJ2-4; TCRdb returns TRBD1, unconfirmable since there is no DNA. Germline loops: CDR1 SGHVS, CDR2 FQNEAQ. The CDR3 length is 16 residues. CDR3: CASSLMGGDPKNIQYF.

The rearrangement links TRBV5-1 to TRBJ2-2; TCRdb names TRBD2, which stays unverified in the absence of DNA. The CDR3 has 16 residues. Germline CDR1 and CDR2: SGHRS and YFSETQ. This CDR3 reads CASSELAGGYTGELFF.

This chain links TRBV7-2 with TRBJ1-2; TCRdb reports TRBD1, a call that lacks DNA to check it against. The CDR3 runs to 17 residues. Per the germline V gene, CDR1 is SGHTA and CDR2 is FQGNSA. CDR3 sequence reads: CASSSQTRQGAHYGYTF. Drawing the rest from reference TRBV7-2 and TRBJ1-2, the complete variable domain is GAGVSQSPSNKVTEKGKDVELRCDPISGHTALYWYRQSLGQGLEFLIYFQGNSAPDKSGLPSDRFSAERTGGSVSTLTIQRTQQEDSAVYLCASSSQTRQGAHYGYTFGSGTRLTVV.

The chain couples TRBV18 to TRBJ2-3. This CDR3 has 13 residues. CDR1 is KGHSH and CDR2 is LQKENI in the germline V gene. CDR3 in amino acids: CASSPIDRSTQYF.

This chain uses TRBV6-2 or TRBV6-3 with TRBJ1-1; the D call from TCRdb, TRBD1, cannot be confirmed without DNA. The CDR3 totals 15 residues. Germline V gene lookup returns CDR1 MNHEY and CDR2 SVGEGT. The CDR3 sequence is CASRLVGHLNTEAFF.

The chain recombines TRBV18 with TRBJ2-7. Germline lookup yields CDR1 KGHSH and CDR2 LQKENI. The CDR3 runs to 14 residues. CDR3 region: CASSPFTETYEQYF. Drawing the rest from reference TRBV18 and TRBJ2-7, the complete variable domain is NAGVMQNPRHLVRRRGQEARLRCSPMKGHSHVYWYRQLPEEGLKFMVYLQKENIIDESGMPKERFSAEFPKEGPSILRIQQVVRGDSAAYFCASSPFTETYEQYFGPGTRLTVT.

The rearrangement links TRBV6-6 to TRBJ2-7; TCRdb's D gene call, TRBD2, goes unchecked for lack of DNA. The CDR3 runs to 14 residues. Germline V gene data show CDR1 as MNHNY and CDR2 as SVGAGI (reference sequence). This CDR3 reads CASSYRTDSYEQYF.

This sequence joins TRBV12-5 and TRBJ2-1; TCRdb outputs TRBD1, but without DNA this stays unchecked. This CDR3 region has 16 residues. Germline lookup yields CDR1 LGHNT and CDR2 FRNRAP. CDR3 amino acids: CASGSPTGDGDNEQFF.

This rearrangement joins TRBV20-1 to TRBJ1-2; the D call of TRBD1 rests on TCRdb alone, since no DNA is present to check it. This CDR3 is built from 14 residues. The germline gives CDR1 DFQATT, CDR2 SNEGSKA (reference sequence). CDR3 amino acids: CSATYGQGDYGYTF.

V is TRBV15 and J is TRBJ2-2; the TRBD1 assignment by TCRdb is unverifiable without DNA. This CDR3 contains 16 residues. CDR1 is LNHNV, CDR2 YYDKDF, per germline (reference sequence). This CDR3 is CATSPGPPRDTGELFF.

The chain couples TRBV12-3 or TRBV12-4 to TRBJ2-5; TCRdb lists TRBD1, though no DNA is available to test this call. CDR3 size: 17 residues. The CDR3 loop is CASSSRAPTGDGETQYF.

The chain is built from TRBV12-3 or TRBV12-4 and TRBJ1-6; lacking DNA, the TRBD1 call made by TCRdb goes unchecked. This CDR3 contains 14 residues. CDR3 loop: CASSRDGPNSPLHF.

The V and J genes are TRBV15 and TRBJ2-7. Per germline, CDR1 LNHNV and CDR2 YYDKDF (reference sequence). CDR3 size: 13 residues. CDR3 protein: CATSREGFGEQYF.

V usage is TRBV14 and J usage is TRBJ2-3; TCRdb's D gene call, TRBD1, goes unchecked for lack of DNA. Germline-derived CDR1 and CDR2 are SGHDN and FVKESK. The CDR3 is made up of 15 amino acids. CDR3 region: CASSPTGTSTDTQYF.

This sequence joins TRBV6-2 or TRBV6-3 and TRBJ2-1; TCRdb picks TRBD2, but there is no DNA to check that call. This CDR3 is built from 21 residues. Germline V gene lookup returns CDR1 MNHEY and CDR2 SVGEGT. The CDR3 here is CASSYSGFRLAGPSSYNEQFF.

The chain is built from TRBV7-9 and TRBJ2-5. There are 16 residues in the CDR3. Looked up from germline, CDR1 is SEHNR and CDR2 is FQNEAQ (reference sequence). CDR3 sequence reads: CASSSQARRNQETQYF. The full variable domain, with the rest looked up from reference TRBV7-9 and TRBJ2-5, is DTGVSQNPRHKITKRGQNVTFRCDPISEHNRLYWYRQTLGQGPEFLTYFQNEAQLEKSRLLSDRFSAERPKGSFSTLEIQRTEQGDSAMYLCASSSQARRNQETQYFGPGTRLLVL.

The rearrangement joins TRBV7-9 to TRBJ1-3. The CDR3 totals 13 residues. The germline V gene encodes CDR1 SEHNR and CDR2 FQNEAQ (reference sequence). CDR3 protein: CASSSGTGNTIYF.

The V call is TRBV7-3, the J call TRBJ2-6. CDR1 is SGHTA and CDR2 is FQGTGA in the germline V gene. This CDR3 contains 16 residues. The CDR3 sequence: CASSLNSVSGANVLTF.

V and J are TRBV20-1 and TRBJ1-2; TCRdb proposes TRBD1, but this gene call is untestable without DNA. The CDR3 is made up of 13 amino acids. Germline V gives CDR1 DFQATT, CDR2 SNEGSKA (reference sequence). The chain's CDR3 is CSAPQGWDYGYTF.

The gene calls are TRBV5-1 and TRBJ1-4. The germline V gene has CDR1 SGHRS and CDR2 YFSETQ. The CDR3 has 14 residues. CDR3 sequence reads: CASTELGVNEKLFF.

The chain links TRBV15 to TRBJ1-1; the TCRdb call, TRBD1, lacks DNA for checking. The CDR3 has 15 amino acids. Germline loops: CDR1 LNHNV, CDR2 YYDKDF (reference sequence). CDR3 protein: CATSSRTPMNTEAFF.

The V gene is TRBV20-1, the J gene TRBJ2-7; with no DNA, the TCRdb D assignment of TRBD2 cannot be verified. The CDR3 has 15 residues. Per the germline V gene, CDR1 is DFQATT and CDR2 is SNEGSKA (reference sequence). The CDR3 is CSARSVAGGSYEQYF.

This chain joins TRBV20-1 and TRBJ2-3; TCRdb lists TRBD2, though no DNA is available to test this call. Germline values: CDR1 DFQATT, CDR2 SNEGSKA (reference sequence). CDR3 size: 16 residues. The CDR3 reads CSAPPGGRANTDTQYF.

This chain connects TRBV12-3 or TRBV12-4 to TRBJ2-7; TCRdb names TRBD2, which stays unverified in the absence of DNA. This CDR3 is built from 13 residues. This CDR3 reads CASSPLGGGEQYF.